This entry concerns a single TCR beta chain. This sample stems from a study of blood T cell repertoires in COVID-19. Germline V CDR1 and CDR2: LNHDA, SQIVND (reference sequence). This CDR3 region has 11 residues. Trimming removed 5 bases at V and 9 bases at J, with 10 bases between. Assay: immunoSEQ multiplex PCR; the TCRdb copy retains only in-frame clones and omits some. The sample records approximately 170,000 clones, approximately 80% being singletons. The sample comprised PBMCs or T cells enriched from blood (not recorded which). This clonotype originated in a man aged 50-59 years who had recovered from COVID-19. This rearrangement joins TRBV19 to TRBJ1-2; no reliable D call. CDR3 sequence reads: CASSEGRRYTF. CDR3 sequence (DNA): TGTGCCAGTAGTGAGGGCCGGCGCTACACCTTC.